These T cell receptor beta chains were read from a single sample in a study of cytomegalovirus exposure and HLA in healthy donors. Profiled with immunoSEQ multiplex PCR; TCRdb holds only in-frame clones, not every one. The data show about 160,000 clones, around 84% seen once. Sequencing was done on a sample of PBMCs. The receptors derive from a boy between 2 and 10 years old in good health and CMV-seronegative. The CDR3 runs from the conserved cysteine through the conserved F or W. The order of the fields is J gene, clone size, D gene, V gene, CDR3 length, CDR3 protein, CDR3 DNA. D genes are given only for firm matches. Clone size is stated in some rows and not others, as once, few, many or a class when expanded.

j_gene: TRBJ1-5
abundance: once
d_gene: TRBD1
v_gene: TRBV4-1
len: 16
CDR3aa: CASSPHGTGMAQPQHF
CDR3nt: TGCGCCAGCAGCCCCCACGGGACAGGGATGGCTCAGCCCCAGCATTTT

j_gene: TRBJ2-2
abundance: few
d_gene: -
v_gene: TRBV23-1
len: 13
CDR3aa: CASGVQRTGELFF
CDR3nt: TGCGCCAGCGGAGTGCAGCGAACCGGGGAGCTGTTTTTT

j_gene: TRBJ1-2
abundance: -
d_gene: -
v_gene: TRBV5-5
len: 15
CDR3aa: CASSLETEYNYGYTF
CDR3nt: TGTGCCAGCAGCTTGGAGACGGAGTACAACTATGGCTACACCTTC

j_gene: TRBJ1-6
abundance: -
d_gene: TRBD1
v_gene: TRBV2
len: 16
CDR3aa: CASSRDRESYNSPLHF
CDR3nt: TGTGCCAGCAGTCGGGACAGGGAGTCATATAATTCACCCCTCCACTTT

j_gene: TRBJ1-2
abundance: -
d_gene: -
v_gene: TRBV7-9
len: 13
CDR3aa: CAESLESEYGYTF
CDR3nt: TGTGCTGAAAGTTTGGAGTCTGAATATGGCTACACCTTC

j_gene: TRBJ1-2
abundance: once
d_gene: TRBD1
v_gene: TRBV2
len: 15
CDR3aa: CASSEAETGDYGYTF
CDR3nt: TGTGCCAGCAGTGAAGCCGAAACAGGGGACTATGGCTACACCTTC

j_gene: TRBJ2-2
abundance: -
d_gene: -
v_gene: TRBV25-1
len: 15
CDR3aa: CASSDAHKNTGELFF
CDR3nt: TGTGCCAGCAGTGACGCCCACAAGAACACCGGGGAGCTGTTTTTT

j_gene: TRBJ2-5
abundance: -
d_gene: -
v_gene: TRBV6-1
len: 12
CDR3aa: CASSGQGQTQYF
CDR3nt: TGTGCCAGCAGTGGGCAGGGGCAGACCCAGTACTTC

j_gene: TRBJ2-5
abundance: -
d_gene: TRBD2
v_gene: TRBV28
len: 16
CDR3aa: CASSRRTSGRIETQYF
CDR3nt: TGTGCCAGCAGCCGCAGGACTAGCGGTAGAATAGAGACCCAGTACTTC

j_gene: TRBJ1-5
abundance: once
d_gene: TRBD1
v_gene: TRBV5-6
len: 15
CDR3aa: CASSLDGQEAQPQHF
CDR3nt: TGTGCCAGCAGCTTGGATGGACAGGAGGCTCAGCCCCAGCATTTT

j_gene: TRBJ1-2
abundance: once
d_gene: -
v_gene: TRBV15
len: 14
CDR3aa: CATSRGGGNYGYTF
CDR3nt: TGTGCCACCAGCAGAGGTGGGGGGAACTATGGCTACACCTTC

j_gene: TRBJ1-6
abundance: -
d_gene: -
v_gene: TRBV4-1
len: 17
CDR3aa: CASSQDGTPWRNSPLHF
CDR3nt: TGCGCCAGCAGCCAAGATGGGACACCCTGGAGGAATTCACCCCTCCACTTT

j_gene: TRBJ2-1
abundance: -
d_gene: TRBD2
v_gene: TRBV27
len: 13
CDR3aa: CASGGGYNNEQFF
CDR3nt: TGTGCCAGCGGCGGGGGATATAACAATGAGCAGTTCTTC

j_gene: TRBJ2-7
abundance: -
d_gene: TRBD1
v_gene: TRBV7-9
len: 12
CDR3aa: CASSTPGGGQYF
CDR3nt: TGTGCCAGCAGCACACCAGGGGGCGGGCAGTACTTC

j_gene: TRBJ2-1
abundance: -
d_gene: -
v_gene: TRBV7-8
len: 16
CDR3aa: CASSLAVSGTYNEQFF
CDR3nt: TGTGCCAGCAGCTTAGCCGTCAGCGGAACCTACAATGAGCAGTTCTTC

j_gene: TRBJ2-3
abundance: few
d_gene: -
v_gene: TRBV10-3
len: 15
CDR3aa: CATRAGAGPTDTQYF
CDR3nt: TGTGCCACCCGCGCCGGAGCGGGTCCTACAGATACGCAGTATTTT

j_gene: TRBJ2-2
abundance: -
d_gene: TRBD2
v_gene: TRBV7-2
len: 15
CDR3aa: CASSQGGLAGRELFF
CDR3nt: TGTGCCAGCAGCCAGGGGGGACTAGCGGGAAGGGAGCTGTTTTTT

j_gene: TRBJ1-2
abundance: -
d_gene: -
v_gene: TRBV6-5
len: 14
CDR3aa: CASSYSRSAYGYTF
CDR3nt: TGTGCCAGCAGTTACTCGCGGTCAGCCTATGGCTACACCTTC

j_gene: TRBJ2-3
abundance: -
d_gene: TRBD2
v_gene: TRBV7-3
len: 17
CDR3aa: CASSLLGLAGGTDTQYF
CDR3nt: TGTGCCAGCAGCTTACTGGGACTAGCGGGAGGGACGGATACGCAGTATTTT

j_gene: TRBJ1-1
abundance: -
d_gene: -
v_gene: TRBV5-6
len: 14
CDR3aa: CASCRRGIHTEAFF
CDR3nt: TGTGCCAGCTGCCGGCGGGGGATCCACACTGAAGCTTTCTTT

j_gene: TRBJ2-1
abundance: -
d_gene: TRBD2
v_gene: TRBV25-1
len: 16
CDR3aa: CASSDGPLAGVNEQFF
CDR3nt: TGTGCCAGCAGTGATGGTCCACTAGCGGGGGTCAATGAGCAGTTCTTC

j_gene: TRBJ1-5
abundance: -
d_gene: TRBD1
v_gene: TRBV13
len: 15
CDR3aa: CASSLGTGPDQPQHF
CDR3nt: TGTGCCAGCAGCTTAGGGACAGGGCCCGATCAGCCCCAGCATTTT